These 16 T cell receptor beta chains were sequenced from one sample in a study of blood T cell repertoires in COVID-19. Sequencing was performed with immunoSEQ multiplex PCR; in TCRdb, only in-frame clones are kept and a portion is missing. The profile shows hundreds of thousands of clones, about 88% of them singletons. Sequenced sample: PBMCs or T cells enriched from blood (not recorded which). These receptors were taken from a woman between 40 and 55 years old who had recovered from COVID-19.

The chain carries TRBV9 and TRBJ2-3, with 9 bases lining up with TRBD2. The CDR3 length is 16 residues. Unmatched junction bases numbered 8, after V lost 4 bases and J lost 2 bases. CDR1 and CDR2 (germline): SGDLS, YYNGEE. In nucleotides, the CDR3 is TGTGCCAGCAGCAAATGGGGCGGGGGGGACACAGATACGCAGTATTTT. Translating it yields CASSKWGGGDTDTQYF.

This sequence joins TRBV3-1 (or the pseudogene TRBV3-2) and TRBJ1-3; D is perhaps TRBD1 (5 bases). V lost 1 base and J 0 bases, leaving 10 bases between the germline ends. Germline values: CDR1 LGHDT, CDR2 YNNKEL (reference sequence). The length of the CDR3 is 16 residues. CDR3 sequence reads: CASSQGTPSSGNTIYF. CDR3 in DNA: TGTGCCAGCAGCCAAGGGACACCGAGCTCTGGAAACACCATATATTTT.

The chain uses TRBV7-2 and TRBJ1-4; D perhaps matches TRBD1 (5 bases). This CDR3 is 17 amino acids long. V shed 5 bases and J shed 0 bases, with 16 bases lying between them. Germline V gives CDR1 SGHTA, CDR2 FQGNSA. For the CDR3, the DNA is TGTGCCAGCAGCCCGGACATTTTCTCCGCAACTAATGAAAAACTGTTTTTT. Translating gives CASSPDIFSATNEKLFF.

The chain couples TRBV7-9 to TRBJ1-3; 9 bases align to TRBD1. There are 16 residues in the CDR3. Germline CDR1 SEHNR, CDR2 FQNEAQ (reference sequence). With V trimmed by 5 bases and J by 4 bases, 9 bases remained unmatched. CDR3 protein: CASSPRTGDSGNTIYF. CDR3 in DNA: TGTGCCAGCAGCCCAAGGACAGGGGATTCAGGAAACACCATATATTTT.

This sequence joins TRBV6-5 and TRBJ2-2; D uncertain. Looked up from germline, CDR1 is MNHEY and CDR2 is SVGAGI. V lost 0 bases and J 5 bases, leaving 10 bases between the germline ends. This CDR3 contains 15 residues. DNA for the CDR3: TGTGCCAGCAGTTACTCGAACGGTGCTACCGGGGAGCTGTTTTTT. It specifies CASSYSNGATGELFF.

This clone was detected a few times. The chain recombines TRBV2 with TRBJ2-1; 12 bases align to TRBD2. This CDR3 has 17 amino acids. Trimming cost V 7 bases and J 7 bases; bases outside gene matches: 14. CDR1 SNHLY and CDR2 FYNNEI come from the germline V gene. The CDR3 loop is CASNGYKASGRDNEQFF. For the CDR3, the DNA is TGTGCCAGCAATGGGTATAAGGCTAGCGGGAGGGATAATGAGCAGTTCTTC. Drawing the rest from reference TRBV2 and TRBJ2-1, the complete variable domain is EPEVTQTPSHQVTQMGQEVILRCVPISNHLYFYWYRQILGQKVEFLVSFYNNEISEKSEIFDDQFSVERPDGSNFTLKIRSTKLEDSAMYFCASNGYKASGRDNEQFFGPGTRLTVL.

This rearrangement joins TRBV7-3 to TRBJ2-3, with 7 nucleotides matching TRBD2. Looked up from germline, CDR1 is SGHTA and CDR2 is FQGTGA. The CDR3 covers 15 residues. The V and J ends lost 6 bases and 3 bases, in that order; junction bases with no gene match: 9. As DNA, the CDR3 is TGTGCCAGCAGTCCTCTGGGGGGGAGAACAGATACGCAGTATTTT. It encodes CASSPLGGRTDTQYF.

This chain connects TRBV7-2 to TRBJ2-1, with a tentative D call TRBD2 (5 bases). CDR1 is SGHTA and CDR2 is FQGNSA in the germline V gene. CDR3 length equals 10 residues. The germline V and J ends were trimmed by 5 bases and 12 bases, with 8 bases remaining between them. The CDR3 spells CASSLEGQFF. The CDR3 nucleotides are TGTGCCAGCAGCCTCGAGGGGCAGTTCTTC.

V and J are TRBV5-1 and TRBJ2-1; D gene ambiguous. This CDR3 region has 15 residues. The germline CDR1 and CDR2 sequences are SGHRS and YFSETQ. Trimming took 0 bases from V and 5 from J, leaving 12 bases between them. In DNA, the CDR3 is TGCGCCAGCAGCTTGGTGGCTAGTCGGGACAATGAGCAGTTCTTC. Its translation: CASSLVASRDNEQFF.

The rearrangement links TRBV30 to TRBJ1-4; no firm D call. Germline values: CDR1 GTSNPN, CDR2 SVGIG (reference sequence). CDR3 length equals 15 residues. V was cut by 0 bases and J by 2 bases, with 10 bases left in between. The CDR3 region is CAWSVRSGTNEKLFF. The CDR3 DNA sequence: TGTGCCTGGAGTGTACGGTCGGGGACTAATGAAAAACTGTTTTTT.

V usage is TRBV6-2 or TRBV6-3 and J usage is TRBJ1-5; 9 nucleotides agree with TRBD1. Trimming at V came to 6 bases and at J to 0 bases, leaving 9 bases not matched to a gene. The CDR3 extends over 17 amino acids. CDR1 is MNHEY and CDR2 is SVGEGT in the germline V gene. The CDR3 DNA reads TGTGCCAGCAGCCCAGCGACAGGGGGGTTTAGCAATCAGCCCCAGCATTTT. It encodes CASSPATGGFSNQPQHF.

The chain employs TRBV29-1 and TRBJ1-4; 9 bases fit TRBD1. Germline lookup yields CDR1 SQVTM and CDR2 ANQGSEA. The CDR3 loop spans 16 amino acids. The trim removed 4 bases at V and 8 bases at J, leaving 14 bases unmatched. The CDR3 loop is CSVARSGTGLGEKLFF. The CDR3 DNA follows: TGCAGCGTTGCACGATCCGGGACAGGGCTGGGCGAAAAACTGTTTTTT. Variable domain in full (rest from reference TRBV29-1 and TRBJ1-4): SAVISQKPSRDICQRGTSLTIQCQVDSQVTMMFWYRQQPGQSLTLIATANQGSEATYESGFVIDKFPISRPNLTFSTLTVSNMSPEDSSIYLCSVARSGTGLGEKLFFGSGTQLSVL.

The chain carries TRBV7-2 and TRBJ1-2, with D hard to call. CDR3 length: 15 residues. Germline assignment: CDR1 SGHTA and CDR2 FQGNSA. The V end was cut by 6 bases, the J end by 0 bases, with 14 bases between. This CDR3 reads CASSPGGFSNYGYTF. The DNA for the CDR3 is TGTGCCAGCAGTCCAGGAGGATTTTCTAACTATGGCTACACCTTC.

Only one count was recorded for this clone. The V and J genes are TRBV5-4 and TRBJ2-3, with TRBD2 matching over 11 bases. The junction had 10 bases not matched to a gene; V was cut back by 0 bases and J by 1 base. From germline, CDR1 is SGHNT and CDR2 YYREEE (reference sequence). The CDR3 length is 19 residues. DNA for the CDR3: TGTGCCAGCAGCTTGGGGGCACTAGCGGGAGCAGCCGGCACAGATACGCAGTATTTT. This codes for CASSLGALAGAAGTDTQYF.

This clone was seen a few times. The chain couples TRBV18 to TRBJ1-3; D is unresolved. V was pared by 2 bases and J by 0 bases, with 8 bases between. The CDR3 has 15 residues. Germline values: CDR1 KGHSH, CDR2 LQKENI. The DNA of the CDR3 is TGTGCCAGCTCACCAAACAGTAACTCTGGAAACACCATATATTTT. Translation gives CASSPNSNSGNTIYF.

This sequence joins TRBV9 and TRBJ1-2, with a tentative D call TRBD1 (6 bases). CDR1 SGDLS and CDR2 YYNGEE come from the germline V gene. V lost 0 bases to trimming and J lost 7 bases, with 10 bases between them. This CDR3 is built from 13 residues. The CDR3, as DNA: TGTGCCAGCAGCGTAGGTGAGGGGGTTGGCTACACCTTC. Protein product: CASSVGEGVGYTF.